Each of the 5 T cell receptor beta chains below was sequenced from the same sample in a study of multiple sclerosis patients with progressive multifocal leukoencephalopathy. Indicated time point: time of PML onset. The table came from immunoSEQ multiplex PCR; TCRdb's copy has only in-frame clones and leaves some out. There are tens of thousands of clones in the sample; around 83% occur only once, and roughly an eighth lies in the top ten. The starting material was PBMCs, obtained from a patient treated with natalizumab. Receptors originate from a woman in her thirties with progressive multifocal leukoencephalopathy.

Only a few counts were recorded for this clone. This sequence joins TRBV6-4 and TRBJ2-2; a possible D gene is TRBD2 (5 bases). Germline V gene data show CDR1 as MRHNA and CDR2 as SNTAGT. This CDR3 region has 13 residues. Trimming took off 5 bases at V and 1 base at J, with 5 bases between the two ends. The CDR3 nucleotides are TGTGCCAGCAGTAGCGGGAACACCGGGGAGCTGTTTTTT. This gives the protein CASSSGNTGELFF.

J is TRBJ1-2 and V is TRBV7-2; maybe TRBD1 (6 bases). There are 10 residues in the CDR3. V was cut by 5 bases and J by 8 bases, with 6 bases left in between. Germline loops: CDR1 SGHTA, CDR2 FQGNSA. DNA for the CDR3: TGTGCCAGCAGCGGGACAGGCTACACCTTC. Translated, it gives CASSGTGYTF.

The CDR3 DNA reads as TGTGCCATCAGTGAAGGGAGGAATTCACCCCTCCACTTT. It yields the protein CAISEGRNSPLHF. V usage is TRBV10-3 and J usage is TRBJ1-6; D gene uncertain. Per the germline V gene, CDR1 is ENHRY and CDR2 is SYGVKD. V was shortened by 3 bases and J by 7 bases, with 7 bases between the two germline ends. The CDR3 has 13 amino acids.

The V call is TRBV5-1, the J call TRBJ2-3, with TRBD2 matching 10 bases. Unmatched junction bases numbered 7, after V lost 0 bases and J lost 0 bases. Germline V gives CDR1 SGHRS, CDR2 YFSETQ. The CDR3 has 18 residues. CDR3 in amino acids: CASSLGSSGRGSTDTQYF. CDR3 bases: TGCGCCAGCAGCTTGGGCTCTAGCGGGAGAGGTAGCACAGATACGCAGTATTTT. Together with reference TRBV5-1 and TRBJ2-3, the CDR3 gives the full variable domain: KAGVTQTPRYLIKTRGQQVTLSCSPISGHRSVSWYQQTPGQGLQFLFEYFSETQRNKGNFPGRFSGRQFSNSRSEMNVSTLELGDSALYLCASSLGSSGRGSTDTQYFGPGTRLTVL.

DNA of the CDR3: TGTGCCAGCAGCCCGGGAGGGACAGGGGGGCTGTCTAGCACTGAAGCTTTCTTT. As protein: CASSPGGTGGLSSTEAFF. The V and J genes are TRBV5-6 and TRBJ1-1; 11 bases align to TRBD1. Germline lookup yields CDR1 SGHDT and CDR2 YYEEEE. The V gene end was trimmed by 4 bases and the J gene end by 4 bases; junction bases not matched to a gene: 15. CDR3 length: 18 residues. Complete variable domain (other parts from reference TRBV5-6 and TRBJ1-1): DAGVTQSPTHLIKTRGQQVTLRCSPKSGHDTVSWYQQALGQGPQFIFQYYEEEERQRGNFPDRFSGHQFPNYSSELNVNALLLGDSALYLCASSPGGTGGLSSTEAFFGQGTRLTVV.